One sample yielded the 6 T cell receptor beta chains listed below, sequenced in a study of blood T cells in healthy people across ages. With a J-beta primer mix and a sample-barcoded 5' primer, a second PCR ran about 7 to 12 cycles. TCRdb itself ran the 5' RACE reads through MiXCR, one entry per CDR3 protein. This sample has about 1.7 million distinct CDR3 sequences, with 28% found just once. The specimen sequenced was blood. The receptors originated from a woman aged 25 to 45 in good health.

The chain employs TRBV5-1 and TRBJ2-2; possible D gene TRBD2, 6 bases. Trimming pared 4 bases from V and 0 bases from J, leaving 13 bases between. The CDR3 contains 16 residues. In germline, CDR1 is SGHRS, CDR2 YFSETQ. The CDR3 loop reads CASSPGGKANTGELFF. CDR3 DNA sequence: TGCGCCAGCAGCCCCGGGGGAAAGGCGAACACCGGGGAGCTGTTTTTT.

In its sample, this clonotype was seen many times. The chain recombines TRBV9 with TRBJ2-4; the match to TRBD1 covers 7 bases. Germline V gives CDR1 SGDLS, CDR2 YYNGEE. V lost 3 bases to trimming and J lost 8 bases; unmatched junction nucleotides: 8. The CDR3 loop spans 14 amino acids. As DNA, the CDR3 is TGTGCCAGCAGCGCAAGGGGGCAGGTGGACATTCAGTACTTC. Protein: CASSARGQVDIQYF.

J is TRBJ2-3 and V is TRBV4-3; 7 positions agree with TRBD2. With 0 bases clipped from V and 2 bases from J, the junction kept 5 bases outside the gene matches. The CDR3 runs to 16 residues. Germline lookup yields CDR1 LGHNA and CDR2 YSLEER. This CDR3 is CASSQDLAGVTDTQYF. In DNA form, the CDR3 reads TGCGCCAGCAGCCAAGATTTGGCGGGGGTCACAGATACGCAGTATTTT.

The rearrangement uses TRBV12-3 or TRBV12-4 and TRBJ1-5, with D possibly matching TRBD1 (5 bases). V was clipped by 3 bases and J by 7 bases, with 16 bases between them. The CDR3 has 15 residues. CDR3 coding DNA: TGTGCCAGCAGTTTCAGAGACAGAGAAAGCCAGCCCCAGCATTTT. Its translation is CASSFRDRESQPQHF.

This clonotype was seen more than once but under ten times. The rearrangement joins TRBV24-1 to TRBJ2-1; TRBD1 agrees at 8 bases. V dropped 4 bases and J dropped 6; count of bases not matched to a gene: 4. The CDR3 is 14 residues long. Germline V gene lookup returns CDR1 KGHDR and CDR2 SFDVKD. The DNA of the CDR3 is TGTGCCACCAGTGACCCCGGACAGGGCAATGAGCAGTTCTTC. Its translation: CATSDPGQGNEQFF.

The table lists this clonotype with a few counts. The chain recombines TRBV20-1 with TRBJ2-7; 10 bases map to TRBD1. The germline gives CDR1 DFQATT, CDR2 SNEGSKA (reference sequence). The CDR3 contains 14 residues. Trimming at V came to 6 bases and at J to 1 base, leaving 6 bases not matched to a gene. The CDR3 loop is CSAPGQGGSYEQYF. For the CDR3, the DNA is TGCAGTGCCCCTGGACAGGGGGGGTCCTACGAGCAGTACTTC.